This paragraph covers one TCR beta chain sequence. This record belongs to a study of T cell changes during pregnancy in multiple sclerosis. The method was immunoSEQ multiplex PCR; TCRdb's version includes in-frame clones alone and lacks a portion of them. The sample shows about 52,000 clones, approximately 92% of them seen only once. The CDR3 sequence is 14 residues long. Deletions cut 6 bases from V and 4 bases from J, with 15 bases between. Germline-derived CDR1 and CDR2 are MNHEY and SVGAGI. Source: CD4+ T cells from peripheral blood mononuclear cells, taken in the third trimester of pregnancy. The V and J genes are TRBV6-5 and TRBJ1-2; D unclear. This TCR was sampled from a female donor with multiple sclerosis, enrolled in a pregnancy study. CDR3 loop: CASRPDRVLYGYTF. CDR3 DNA sequence: TGTGCCAGCAGACCAGACCGGGTCCTCTATGGCTACACCTTC.